Each of the 24 T cell receptor beta chains below was sequenced from the same sample in a study of blood T cell repertoires in COVID-19. Using immunoSEQ multiplex PCR, the repertoire was profiled, and TCRdb retains in-frame clones only, with some absent. The sample includes 250,000 to 350,000 clones, approximately 83% seen only once; the top ten take less than 2.5%. Sequencing was carried out using peripheral blood. The source is a woman in her 30s who had recovered from COVID-19.

This rearrangement joins TRBV12-3 or TRBV12-4 to TRBJ2-5; D unresolved. This CDR3 is built from 13 residues. Trimming pared 6 bases from V and 5 bases from J, leaving 13 bases between. CDR3 sequence reads: CASSPVSTETQYF. For the CDR3, the DNA is TGTGCCAGCAGCCCCGTTAGCACGGAGACCCAGTACTTC.

This clone occurred once. The chain couples TRBV30 to TRBJ2-1; D is undetermined. The CDR3 loop spans 13 amino acids. Trimming cost V 2 bases and J 8 bases, with 13 bases left between them. CDR1 is GTSNPN, CDR2 SVGIG, per germline (reference sequence). The CDR3 bases are TGTGCCTGGAGTTTTCGTCCCCGGGATGAGCAGTTCTTC. Translated: CAWSFRPRDEQFF. Complete variable domain (other parts from reference TRBV30 and TRBJ2-1): SQTIHQWPATLVQPVGSPLSLECTVEGTSNPNLYWYRQAAGRGLQLLFYSVGIGQISSEVPQNLSASRPQDRQFILSSKKLLLSDSGFYLCAWSFRPRDEQFFGPGTRLTVL.

The V gene is TRBV7-9, the J gene TRBJ2-3; TRBD1 aligns across 10 bases. The CDR3 is 17 residues long. Germline V gene sequence: CDR1 SEHNR, CDR2 FQNEAQ (reference sequence). J gave up 1 base and V 4 bases, and 8 bases lay outside the gene matches. CDR3 in amino acids: CASSYTPGTGGTDTQYF. DNA for the CDR3: TGTGCCAGCAGCTACACACCCGGGACAGGGGGCACAGATACGCAGTATTTT. Supplemented by reference TRBV7-9 and TRBJ2-3, the full variable domain reads DTGVSQNPRHKITKRGQNVTFRCDPISEHNRLYWYRQTLGQGPEFLTYFQNEAQLEKSRLLSDRFSAERPKGSFSTLEIQRTEQGDSAMYLCASSYTPGTGGTDTQYFGPGTRLTVL.

This chain connects TRBV7-9 to TRBJ1-2; D is uncertain. Germline V gives CDR1 SEHNR, CDR2 FQNEAQ (reference sequence). CDR3 length equals 13 residues. Trimming took 5 bases from V and 4 from J, leaving 11 bases between them. The CDR3 reads CASSPRESYGYTF. CDR3 coding DNA: TGTGCCAGCAGCCCCCGGGAGTCCTATGGCTACACCTTC.

The chain uses TRBV6-5 and TRBJ1-6, with D tentatively TRBD1 (6 bases). CDR3 length: 15 amino acids. V lost 0 bases and J 9 bases, leaving 12 bases between the germline ends. Germline CDR1 is MNHEY and CDR2 is SVGAGI. As DNA, the CDR3 is TGTGCCAGCAGTTACTCGCAGGGGTCGGCTTCACCCCTCCACTTT. This translates into CASSYSQGSASPLHF.

This clone was counted at least ten times. This chain uses TRBV24-1 with TRBJ2-3; possible D gene TRBD2, 6 bases. The CDR3 has 17 residues. V was pared by 6 bases and J by 0 bases, with 18 bases between. The germline CDR1 and CDR2 sequences are KGHDR and SFDVKD. For the CDR3, the DNA is TGTGCCACCAGTAGTGGGAGGCACAGTTATAGCACAGATACGCAGTATTTT. This translates into CATSSGRHSYSTDTQYF.

About this clone: Different DNA sequences within this sample yield the same CDR3. The chain uses TRBV25-1 and TRBJ1-2; 11 positions agree with TRBD1. CDR3 length: 15 residues. Germline-derived CDR1 and CDR2 are MGHDK and SYGVNS. V lost 2 bases and J lost 4; bases outside the gene matches: 3. The CDR3 DNA is TGTGCCAGCAGTGAAGGGACAGGGGGAGGCTATGGCTACACCTTC. Its translation is CASSEGTGGGYGYTF.

The chain uses TRBV10-3 and TRBJ2-7; no reliable D call. V gave up 0 bases and J gave up 3 bases, with 9 bases separating them. Per the germline V gene, CDR1 is ENHRY and CDR2 is SYGVKD. This CDR3 has 14 amino acids. The CDR3 DNA follows: TGTGCCATCAGTGAGTCGCCGGGTCACTACGAGCAGTACTTC. It codes for CAISESPGHYEQYF.

The chain employs TRBV24-1 and TRBJ2-1; unclear D gene. The CDR3 loop spans 15 amino acids. V lost 4 bases to trimming and J lost 7 bases, with 16 bases between them. Germline assignment: CDR1 KGHDR and CDR2 SFDVKD. Written as DNA, the CDR3 is TGTGCCACCAGTGACGATACTAATGCGCGGAATGAGCAGTTCTTC. This sequence encodes CATSDDTNARNEQFF.

V gene TRBV5-1 combines with J gene TRBJ2-1; 7 bases agree with TRBD1. The V gene's germline CDR1 is SGHRS and CDR2 YFSETQ. Unmatched junction bases numbered 8, after V lost 2 bases and J lost 9 bases. The CDR3 runs 14 residues. This chain's CDR3 is CASSLPGTAPEQFF. CDR3 sequence (DNA): TGCGCCAGCAGCTTACCCGGGACAGCACCTGAGCAGTTCTTC.

The chain employs TRBV14 and TRBJ2-5, with D possibly being TRBD2 (6 bases). V lost 4 bases, J lost 4 bases, and 13 bases lay in between. The length of the CDR3 is 14 residues. Germline V gene lookup returns CDR1 SGHDN and CDR2 FVKESK. The CDR3 is CASSRAGPPETQYF. The DNA of the CDR3 is TGTGCCAGCAGCCGCGCGGGACCCCCAGAGACCCAGTACTTC.

The V call is TRBV10-3, the J call TRBJ1-2, with D perhaps TRBD1 (6 bases). The V and J ends lost 0 bases and 4 bases respectively, with 9 bases between them. CDR3 size: 14 residues. The V gene's germline CDR1 is ENHRY and CDR2 SYGVKD. The CDR3 spells CAISESTTGYGYTF. CDR3 DNA: TGTGCCATCAGTGAGTCGACGACAGGCTATGGCTACACCTTC.

This sequence joins TRBV4-1 and TRBJ1-1; 8 nucleotides line up with TRBD1. CDR3 length: 17 amino acids. Germline V lookup: CDR1 MGHRA, CDR2 YSYEKL. Losses at the gene ends were 6 bases for V and 5 bases for J; bases not matched to a gene: 17. CDR3 amino acids: CASRDTGGRRRGTEAFF. CDR3 coding DNA: TGCGCCAGCAGGGATACAGGGGGACGACGAAGGGGGACTGAAGCTTTCTTT.

In regard to this clone: The sample carries other DNA sequences with the same CDR3. The chain employs TRBV27 and TRBJ2-7; 7 nucleotides match TRBD1. The germline V gene has CDR1 MNHEY and CDR2 SMNVEV (reference sequence). J lost 3 bases, V lost 2 bases, and 1 base had no gene match. The length of the CDR3 is 13 residues. CDR3: CASSLGQDYEQYF. CDR3 sequence (DNA): TGTGCCAGCAGTTTAGGACAGGACTACGAGCAGTACTTC.

The chain employs TRBV13 and TRBJ2-7; D may be TRBD1 (5 bases). The length of the CDR3 is 12 residues. The germline V gene has CDR1 PRHDT and CDR2 FYEKMQ (reference sequence). The ends were cut back, 0 bases at V and 6 bases at J, with 6 bases in the middle. The CDR3 nucleotides read TGTGCCAGCAGCTTAGGGGACACCGAGCAGTACTTC. Its protein product is CASSLGDTEQYF. The complete variable domain, with remaining parts taken from reference TRBV13 and TRBJ2-7, reads AAGVIQSPRHLIKEKRETATLKCYPIPRHDTVYWYQQGPGQDPQFLISFYEKMQSDKGSIPDRFSAQQFSDYHSELNMSSLELGDSALYFCASSLGDTEQYFGPGTRLTVT.

The genes are TRBV11-2 and TRBJ1-2, with no clear D. V lost 5 bases to trimming and J lost 4 bases, with 14 bases between them. This CDR3 is built from 14 residues. Germline V gives CDR1 SGHAT, CDR2 FQNNGV. The CDR3 DNA sequence: TGTGCCAGCAGCCTACTGGGAGCCGCCTATGGCTACACCTTC. Its translation is CASSLLGAAYGYTF.

Comment on this clone: A read error may account for a junction end that differs from germline. The chain combines TRBV5-4 with TRBJ2-1; 8 bases align to TRBD1. CDR1 is SGHNT and CDR2 is YYREEE in the germline V gene (reference sequence). This CDR3 is 15 amino acids long. CDR3 coding DNA: TGTGCCAGCAGATTGGACAGGGCACTTGCCAATGAGCAGTTCTTC. This sequence encodes CASRLDRALANEQFF.

V gene TRBV2 combines with J gene TRBJ2-5, with unresolved D. This CDR3 has 14 amino acids. CDR1 and CDR2 from the germline V gene are SNHLY and FYNNEI. Trimming removed 3 bases at V and 0 bases at J, with 8 bases between. The CDR3 reads CASSESQYQETQYF. CDR3 coding DNA: TGTGCCAGCAGTGAGTCGCAGTACCAAGAGACCCAGTACTTC.

The chain links TRBV19 to TRBJ1-1; tentatively, D is TRBD1 (5 bases). V was shortened by 3 bases and J by 5 bases, with 13 bases between the two germline ends. Germline V gives CDR1 LNHDA, CDR2 SQIVND (reference sequence). The CDR3 runs to 14 residues. CDR3 sequence reads: CASSISREGTEAFF. The CDR3 DNA follows: TGTGCCAGTAGTATCTCCAGGGAGGGTACTGAAGCTTTCTTT. The full variable domain, rest sourced from reference TRBV19 and TRBJ1-1, is DGGITQSPKYLFRKEGQNVTLSCEQNLNHDAMYWYRQDPGQGLRLIYYSQIVNDFQKGDIAEGYSVSREKKESFPLTVTSAQKNPTAFYLCASSISREGTEAFFGQGTRLTVV.

This clone was seen a few times. CDR3 nucleotide sequence: TGTGCCATCCACCCAGACAGATCTAATGAAAAACTGTTTTTT. Protein: CAIHPDRSNEKLFF. This chain uses TRBV5-4 with TRBJ1-4; D possibly corresponds to TRBD1 (5 bases). CDR3 length: 14 residues. CDR1 is SGHNT, CDR2 YYREEE, per germline (reference sequence). With 9 bases removed from V and 3 bases from J, the gap between germline ends came to 15 bases.

CDR3 coding DNA: TGTGCCAGCCGCGATGGACTGCTCTACGAGCAGTACTTC. The encoded protein is CASRDGLLYEQYF. The chain carries TRBV27 and TRBJ2-7, with TRBD2 as a possible D gene (5 bases). The CDR3 totals 13 residues. Germline CDR1 MNHEY, CDR2 SMNVEV (reference sequence). Trimming stripped 8 bases from V and 3 bases from J, with 14 bases between.

V and J are TRBV5-1 and TRBJ1-2; the match to TRBD1 covers 8 bases. CDR1 is SGHRS and CDR2 is YFSETQ in the germline V gene. V was pared by 4 bases and J by 4 bases, with 6 bases of the junction left unmatched. CDR3 length equals 14 residues. The CDR3 region has the DNA TGCGCCAGCAGCCCCTCCGACAGGGGCTATGGCTACACCTTC. Protein: CASSPSDRGYGYTF. The entire variable domain, with the rest obtained from reference TRBV5-1 and TRBJ1-2, is as follows: KAGVTQTPRYLIKTRGQQVTLSCSPISGHRSVSWYQQTPGQGLQFLFEYFSETQRNKGNFPGRFSGRQFSNSRSEMNVSTLELGDSALYLCASSPSDRGYGYTFGSGTRLTVV.

The rearrangement joins TRBV19 to TRBJ1-4; 8 nucleotides match TRBD1. Germline trimming cut 4 bases from V and 0 bases from J; bases unmatched to any gene: 7. The germline gives CDR1 LNHDA, CDR2 SQIVND (reference sequence). The CDR3 is 17 residues long. CDR3 sequence: CASSTGTGPATNEKLFF. CDR3 sequence (DNA): TGTGCCAGTAGTACCGGGACAGGCCCAGCAACTAATGAAAAACTGTTTTTT.

The chain is built from TRBV14 and TRBJ2-1, with D unresolved. Trimming took 0 bases from V and 1 from J, leaving 10 bases between them. CDR3 length equals 16 residues. Germline V gives CDR1 SGHDN, CDR2 FVKESK. The CDR3 protein is CASSQEPGTSYNEQFF. CDR3 nucleotides: TGTGCCAGCAGCCAAGAACCCGGTACGTCCTACAATGAGCAGTTCTTC.